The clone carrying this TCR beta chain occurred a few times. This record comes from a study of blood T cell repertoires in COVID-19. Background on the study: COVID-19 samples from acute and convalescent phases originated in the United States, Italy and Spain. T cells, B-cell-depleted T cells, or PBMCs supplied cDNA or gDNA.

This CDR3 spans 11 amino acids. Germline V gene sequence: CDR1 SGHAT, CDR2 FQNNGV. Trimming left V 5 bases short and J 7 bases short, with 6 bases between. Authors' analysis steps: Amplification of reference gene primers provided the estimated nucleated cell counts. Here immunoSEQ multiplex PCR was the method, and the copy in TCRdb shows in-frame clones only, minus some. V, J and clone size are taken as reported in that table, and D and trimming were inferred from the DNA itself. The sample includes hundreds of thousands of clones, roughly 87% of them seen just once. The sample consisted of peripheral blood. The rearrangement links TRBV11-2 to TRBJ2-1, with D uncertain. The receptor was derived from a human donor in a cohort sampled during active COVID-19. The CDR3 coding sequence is TGTGCCAGCAGCCTTATGAATGAGCAGTTCTTC. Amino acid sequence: CASSLMNEQFF.